These 24 T cell receptor beta chains came from one sample sequenced in a study of blood T cells in healthy people across ages. Using a J-beta primer mix together with a sample-barcoded 5' primer, a second PCR was run for roughly 7 to 12 cycles. TCRdb re-called the 5' RACE reads through MiXCR, storing one row per CDR3 protein. The sample shows 1.5 million to 2 million distinct CDR3 sequences, roughly 28% of them seen only once. Material: blood. These receptors all stem from a woman aged 30 to 39 in good health.

In this sample, this clonotype turned up many times. This sequence joins TRBV12-3 or TRBV12-4 and TRBJ1-5, with a tentative D call TRBD1 (5 bases). The V end lost 6 bases, the J end lost 1 base, and 16 bases lay between the germline ends. This CDR3 is built from 16 residues. This CDR3 is CASSSSGGRSNQPQHF. Here the CDR3 DNA reads TGTGCCAGCAGCAGTTCGGGGGGACGGAGCAATCAGCCCCAGCATTTT.

The genes are TRBV14 and TRBJ1-1; tentative D call: TRBD1 (5 bases). V gave up 4 bases and J gave up 7 bases, with 22 bases separating them. Looked up from germline, CDR1 is SGHDN and CDR2 is FVKESK. This CDR3 region has 16 residues. The chain's CDR3 is CASSPLSGDGLSEAFF. In DNA form, the CDR3 reads TGTGCCAGCAGCCCCTTGTCGGGGGATGGATTGAGTGAAGCTTTCTTT.

This rearrangement joins TRBV5-5 to TRBJ1-2; 7 bases fit TRBD1. The CDR3 length is 15 residues. The ends lost 4 bases at V and 0 bases at J; junction bases unmatched: 6. Germline CDR1 reads SGHKS; CDR2 reads YYEKEE (reference sequence). This chain's CDR3 is CASSAQGSSNYGYTF. CDR3 bases: TGTGCCAGCAGCGCACAGGGGTCGTCTAACTATGGCTACACCTTC.

This clonotype has only a few counts. J is TRBJ2-3 and V is TRBV7-2, with TRBD1 as a possible D gene (6 bases). The CDR3 sequence is 15 residues long. V was cut by 5 bases and J by 1 base, with 13 bases left in between. Germline V gene data show CDR1 as SGHTA and CDR2 as FQGNSA. CDR3 bases: TGTGCCAGCAGCCCTCAGAAGGGGGGCACAGATACGCAGTATTTT. This sequence encodes CASSPQKGGTDTQYF.

This clonotype has at least ten counts. The chain links TRBV18 to TRBJ2-3; 12 bases match TRBD2. J lost 2 bases, V lost 5 bases, and 11 bases had no gene match. The CDR3 totals 18 residues. Per germline, CDR1 KGHSH and CDR2 LQKENI. The CDR3 reads CASSTLGLAGWYTDTQYF. In DNA, the CDR3 is TGTGCCAGCTCAACCCTCGGACTAGCGGGATGGTACACAGATACGCAGTATTTT.

As DNA, the CDR3 is TGCGCCAGCAGCTTGGCCGCGACAGGGATCGATTCACCCCTCCACTTT. The encoded protein is CASSLAATGIDSPLHF. The chain employs TRBV5-1 and TRBJ1-6, with 7 bases fitting TRBD1. The length of the CDR3 is 16 residues. The germline CDR1 and CDR2 sequences are SGHRS and YFSETQ. The V and J ends lost 0 bases and 8 bases, in that order; junction bases with no gene match: 8.

This chain joins TRBV7-2 and TRBJ2-3, with D possibly TRBD1 on 6 matching bases. Germline CDR1 reads SGHTA; CDR2 reads FQGNSA. Trimming left V 4 bases short and J 4 bases short, with 12 bases between. The CDR3 has 14 residues. The CDR3 is CASSSVNRADTQYF. DNA of the CDR3: TGTGCCAGCAGCTCCGTAAACAGGGCAGATACGCAGTATTTT.

This chain uses TRBV9 with TRBJ2-1; D remains unclear. Trimming took 2 bases from V and 0 from J, leaving 9 bases between them. Germline assignment: CDR1 SGDLS and CDR2 YYNGEE. This CDR3 has 15 residues. CDR3 nucleotide sequence: TGTGCCAGCAGCGTTTTTGGCGGCTCCTACAATGAGCAGTTCTTC. Translation: CASSVFGGSYNEQFF.

A word on this clonotype: Relative to the germline gene, one junction end is altered; a read error may explain this. This chain joins TRBV4-3 and TRBJ1-5, with D unresolved. Germline CDR1 is LGHNA and CDR2 is YSLEER. This CDR3 comprises 15 residues. The CDR3 reads CAGSQYRGSNQPQHF. The CDR3 nucleotides read TGCGCCGGCAGCCAATACCGAGGTAGCAATCAGCCCCAGCATTTT.

About this clonotype: One junction end disagrees with the germline gene, perhaps due to a read error. The CDR3 loop is CACSDPAGRRNNEQYF. The CDR3 region has the DNA TGCGCCTGCAGTGACCCAGCGGGAAGGAGGAACAATGAGCAGTACTTC. The gene calls are TRBV10-2 and TRBJ2-7; 7 positions match TRBD2. This CDR3 region has 16 residues. Per the germline V gene, CDR1 is WSHSY and CDR2 is SAAADI.

In its sample, this clonotype was seen a few times. The J gene is TRBJ2-1, the V gene TRBV9, with D maybe TRBD2 (6 bases). The germline CDR1 and CDR2 sequences are SGDLS and YYNGEE. The V end was cut by 7 bases, the J end by 2 bases, with 13 bases between. This CDR3 contains 14 residues. CDR3 nucleotide sequence: TGTGCCAGCTCCGGGACTCAACCCTACAATGAGCAGTTCTTC. It codes for CASSGTQPYNEQFF.

The chain employs TRBV2 and TRBJ1-1; TRBD1 is a possible D gene (5 bases). This CDR3 spans 15 amino acids. Germline V CDR1 and CDR2: SNHLY, FYNNEI. V lost 2 bases and J 1 base, leaving 11 bases between the germline ends. The CDR3 loop is CASSENNRPNTEAFF. The CDR3 DNA sequence: TGTGCCAGCAGTGAAAACAACAGGCCGAACACTGAAGCTTTCTTT.

This clonotype was seen ten or more times. This sequence joins TRBV20-1 and TRBJ1-6; D is unresolved. The CDR3 loop spans 13 amino acids. Germline lookup yields CDR1 DFQATT and CDR2 SNEGSKA (reference sequence). The CDR3 sequence: CSASRGDNSPLHF. In DNA form, the CDR3 reads TGCAGCGCCAGTAGAGGTGATAATTCACCCCTCCACTTT.

This chain links TRBV6-2 or TRBV6-3 with TRBJ1-1; D uncertain. CDR1 is MNHEY and CDR2 is SVGEGT in the germline V gene. V dropped 4 bases and J dropped 3 bases, with 15 bases sitting between them. The CDR3 extends over 15 amino acids. Here the CDR3 reads CASSSRVTEYTEAFF. In nucleotides, the CDR3 is TGTGCCAGCAGTTCCCGAGTAACGGAGTACACTGAAGCTTTCTTT.

This clonotype was detected many times. This chain uses TRBV5-1 with TRBJ2-7; tentatively, D is TRBD1 (5 bases). Trimming took off 6 bases at V and 1 base at J, with 14 bases between the two ends. The CDR3 has 14 residues. Germline V gives CDR1 SGHRS, CDR2 YFSETQ. In DNA, the CDR3 is TGCGCCAGCAAGGGGTTAGCCTCTTCCTACGAGCAGTACTTC. Its protein product is CASKGLASSYEQYF.

This chain links TRBV12-3 or TRBV12-4 with TRBJ2-7; D not certain. CDR3 length equals 12 residues. Deletions cut 6 bases from V and 4 bases from J, with 10 bases between. CDR3 residues: CASSRLDYEQYF. Here the CDR3 DNA reads TGTGCCAGCAGCCGTCTAGATTACGAGCAGTACTTC.

This clonotype was recorded many times. V usage is TRBV29-1 and J usage is TRBJ1-5; a weak D match, TRBD1 (5 bases). V lost 7 bases, J lost 4 bases, and 11 bases lay in between. Germline V CDR1 and CDR2: SQVTM, ANQGSEA. This CDR3 is built from 12 residues. The CDR3 region is CSAGTENQPQHF. The CDR3 DNA is TGCAGCGCCGGGACGGAGAATCAGCCCCAGCATTTT.

This clonotype turned up a few times. The chain recombines TRBV20-1 with TRBJ2-1, with 7 bases lining up with TRBD2. This CDR3 contains 13 residues. CDR1 is DFQATT, CDR2 SNEGSKA, per germline (reference sequence). Trimming took 4 bases from V and 7 from J; bases not matched to a gene: 7. CDR3 sequence (DNA): TGCAGTGCTACCGGGACTACCCCTAATGAGCAGTTCTTC. This translates into CSATGTTPNEQFF.

The chain links TRBV6-1 to TRBJ2-7; D unclear. This CDR3 is 11 amino acids long. V was pared by 10 bases and J by 7 bases, with 14 bases between. The germline gives CDR1 MNHNS, CDR2 SASEGT. This chain's CDR3 is CATRAPGEQYF. CDR3 sequence (DNA): TGTGCCACCCGGGCCCCCGGGGAGCAGTACTTC.

V usage is TRBV12-3 or TRBV12-4 and J usage is TRBJ2-1, with 10 bases matching TRBD1. CDR3 length: 16 amino acids. V lost 3 bases to trimming and J lost 6 bases; unmatched junction nucleotides: 8. The CDR3, as DNA: TGTGCCAGCAGTTTTAGCCGACAGGGGGCCCTCAATGAGCAGTTCTTC. Translating it yields CASSFSRQGALNEQFF.

This clonotype was counted ten times or more. The V and J genes are TRBV12-3 or TRBV12-4 and TRBJ1-5; 7 bases agree with TRBD1. Trimming cost V 3 bases and J 7 bases; bases outside gene matches: 6. The CDR3 length is 14 residues. CDR3 DNA sequence: TGTGCCAGCAGTTTGGACAGGATCAACCAGCCCCAGCATTTT. Its protein is CASSLDRINQPQHF.

A note on this clonotype: Mismatch with germline at one junction end may stem from a read error. The CDR3 reads CTSSQGPGTGTSFYEQYF. In nucleotides, the CDR3 is TGCACCAGCAGCCAAGGACCCGGGACAGGGACTTCCTTCTACGAGCAGTACTTC. V usage is TRBV4-1 and J usage is TRBJ2-5, with 9 positions matching TRBD1. TRBJ2-7 explains the end of the DNA better; the J call may be wrong. CDR1 and CDR2 from the germline V gene are MGHRA and YSYEKL. The CDR3 covers 18 residues.

The chain combines TRBV21-1 with TRBJ1-2; TRBD1, the D gene given by the table, was not confirmed from the DNA. TRBV21-1 constitutes a pseudogene. The CDR3 runs to 15 residues. The CDR3 sequence is CASSKAPLGGDGYTF. The CDR3 nucleotides are TGTGCCAGCAGCAAAGCACCACTCGGGGGTGATGGCTACACCTTC.

With regard to this clonotype: This could be a read error, since a much larger clone is one nucleotide away. The chain couples TRBV29-1 to TRBJ2-5, with TRBD1 identical over 8 bases. The V and J ends lost 2 bases and 9 bases, in that order; junction bases with no gene match: 17. The germline gives CDR1 SQVTM, CDR2 ANQGSEA. This CDR3 has 16 amino acids. CDR3: CSVEPGQGLRGEAQYF. DNA for the CDR3: TGCAGCGTTGAACCCGGACAGGGCCTGAGGGGGGAGGCCCAGTACTTC.